The present T cell receptor beta chain was sequenced within a study of CD8+ T cells in alopecia areata. Study-level information: It was 6 to 18 months of tofacitinib, and then there were 6 months off drug. The study's findings and limits: Shared TCR sequences were less clear between patients than in mice, possibly partly from HLA diversity.

Collection of lesional scalp punch biopsies and peripheral blood was performed in alopecia areata patients. Cell sorting on a FACSAria was used to separate CD4+ and CD8+ T cells from the PBMCs. Worth noting for this clone: The antigen is undetermined.

Following extraction, RNA underwent reverse transcription to cDNA, which served as the sequencing template. The repertoire was sequenced with immunoSEQ multiplex PCR; TCRdb's copy has only in-frame clones and lacks some. The sample lists 80,000 to 100,000 clones, roughly two fifths occurring once. Trimming shortened V by 3 bases and J by 4 bases, and 8 bases separated the two germline ends. Germline values: CDR1 SEHNR, CDR2 FQNEAQ (reference sequence). The CDR3 loop spans 13 amino acids. This chain links TRBV7-9 with TRBJ2-3; D remains unclear. This clonotype was sampled from a human donor with alopecia areata. Material for sequencing was CD4+ T cells sorted from blood. CDR3 region: CASSFGFSDTQYF. The CDR3 nucleotides read TGTGCCAGCAGCTTTGGGTTTTCAGATACGCAGTATTTT.